The 31 T cell receptor beta chains below come from one sample, sequenced in a study of cytomegalovirus exposure and HLA in healthy donors. The PCR made use of 60 Vbeta and 13 Jbeta primers. Sequencing used immunoSEQ multiplex PCR; TCRdb keeps in-frame clones, though not all of them. The sample yields over 120,000 clones, 75% to 85% seen once. The sequenced sample consisted of PBMCs. Source of these receptors: a woman aged 18-29 years in good health and CMV-seropositive.

The CDR3 DNA follows: TGTGCCTGGAGTGTACATGGGGGGGGGACAGATACGCAGTATTTT. Translation gives CAWSVHGGGTDTQYF. V is TRBV30 and J is TRBJ2-3; TRBD2 agrees at 7 bases. The CDR3 totals 15 residues. The germline V gene has CDR1 GTSNPN and CDR2 SVGIG (reference sequence). Germline trimming cut 0 bases from V and 3 bases from J; bases unmatched to any gene: 6. The full variable domain, rest sourced from reference TRBV30 and TRBJ2-3, is SQTIHQWPATLVQPVGSPLSLECTVEGTSNPNLYWYRQAAGRGLQLLFYSVGIGQISSEVPQNLSASRPQDRQFILSSKKLLLSDSGFYLCAWSVHGGGTDTQYFGPGTRLTVL.

This chain joins TRBV19 and TRBJ2-1; 13 nucleotides match TRBD2. V was clipped by 4 bases and J by 8 bases; unmatched bases: 5. Germline V gene sequence: CDR1 LNHDA, CDR2 SQIVND (reference sequence). The CDR3 sequence is 15 residues long. CDR3 amino acids: CASSTLAGGRHEQFF. The CDR3 nucleotides read TGTGCCAGTAGTACACTAGCGGGGGGGCGGCATGAGCAGTTCTTC. The full variable domain, completed using reference TRBV19 and TRBJ2-1, is DGGITQSPKYLFRKEGQNVTLSCEQNLNHDAMYWYRQDPGQGLRLIYYSQIVNDFQKGDIAEGYSVSREKKESFPLTVTSAQKNPTAFYLCASSTLAGGRHEQFFGPGTRLTVL.

The CDR3 here is CASSQEQLWETQYF. The DNA of the CDR3 is TGCGCCAGCAGCCAAGAACAGCTCTGGGAGACCCAGTACTTC. The genes are TRBV4-1 and TRBJ2-5; no clear D gene. This CDR3 region has 14 residues. Germline V CDR1 and CDR2: MGHRA, YSYEKL. Trimming took off 0 bases at V and 5 bases at J, with 10 bases between the two ends.

J is TRBJ2-2 and V is TRBV7-6; 9 nucleotides line up with TRBD2. Germline assignment: CDR1 SGHVS and CDR2 FNYEAQ. Unmatched junction bases numbered 6, after V lost 2 bases and J lost 2 bases. There are 17 residues in the CDR3. The CDR3 nucleotides read TGTGCCAGCAGCTTACGGCGGGGGGGCATAAACACCGGGGAGCTGTTTTTT. This encodes CASSLRRGGINTGELFF.

The chain joins TRBV4-1 to TRBJ2-7; 8 nucleotides align to TRBD1. The trim removed 4 bases at V and 4 bases at J, leaving 6 bases unmatched. CDR1 is MGHRA, CDR2 YSYEKL, per germline. CDR3 length: 14 amino acids. CDR3 sequence: CASSPIGQGYEQYF. CDR3 DNA: TGCGCCAGCAGCCCCATCGGACAGGGATACGAGCAGTACTTC.

The chain uses TRBV11-2 and TRBJ2-4; 11 nucleotides align to TRBD1. The CDR3 is made up of 15 amino acids. Trimming removed 1 base from V and 7 bases from J; junction bases left unmatched: 3. Germline loops: CDR1 SGHAT, CDR2 FQNNGV. Here the CDR3 reads CASSLGDRGMNIQYF. The CDR3 coding sequence is TGTGCCAGCAGCTTAGGGGACAGGGGGATGAACATTCAGTACTTC.

The J gene is TRBJ1-5, the V gene TRBV6-4, with D possibly being TRBD1 (5 bases). Trimming took off 6 bases at V and 5 bases at J, with 8 bases between the two ends. The CDR3 sequence is 12 residues long. Germline V gene sequence: CDR1 MRHNA, CDR2 SNTAGT. CDR3 nucleotide sequence: TGTGCCAGCAGGCGGGGGGATCAGCCCCAGCATTTT. This encodes CASRRGDQPQHF.

This clone has only one observation. The chain combines TRBV6-5 with TRBJ1-5, with 8 bases lining up with TRBD1. Germline-derived CDR1 and CDR2 are MNHEY and SVGAGI. The CDR3 loop spans 15 amino acids. V dropped 6 bases and J dropped 5; count of bases not matched to a gene: 9. The CDR3 DNA reads TGTGCCAGCAGACCCACAGGGGGGTCGCATCAGCCCCAGCATTTT. Amino acid sequence: CASRPTGGSHQPQHF.

This chain links TRBV5-4 with TRBJ1-1; D is unresolved. CDR1 is SGHNT, CDR2 YYREEE, per germline (reference sequence). The CDR3 extends over 13 amino acids. V lost 2 bases, J lost 1 base, and 6 bases lay in between. The CDR3 DNA reads TGTGCCAGCAGCTTAAACAGGAACACTGAAGCTTTCTTT. This gives the protein CASSLNRNTEAFF.

This chain connects TRBV7-6 to TRBJ1-2; perhaps TRBD1 as D (6 bases). The CDR3 consists of 15 residues. CDR1 SGHVS and CDR2 FNYEAQ come from the germline V gene. The V end lost 5 bases, the J end lost 4 bases, and 17 bases lay between the germline ends. Here the CDR3 reads CASSPQTGGTYGYTF. Written as DNA, the CDR3 is TGTGCCAGCAGCCCCCAGACGGGGGGCACCTATGGCTACACCTTC.

CDR3 region: CASSQTTGTEYEQYF. CDR3 nucleotides: TGTGCCAGCAGTCAAACAACAGGGACAGAGTACGAGCAGTACTTC. V gene TRBV7-9 combines with J gene TRBJ2-7; 7 bases fit TRBD1. The trim removed 6 bases at V and 4 bases at J, leaving 12 bases unmatched. The germline V gene encodes CDR1 SEHNR and CDR2 FQNEAQ (reference sequence). The CDR3 spans 15 residues. Full variable domain (remainder filled in from reference TRBV7-9 and TRBJ2-7): DTGVSQNPRHKITKRGQNVTFRCDPISEHNRLYWYRQTLGQGPEFLTYFQNEAQLEKSRLLSDRFSAERPKGSFSTLEIQRTEQGDSAMYLCASSQTTGTEYEQYFGPGTRLTVT.

The V call is TRBV6-5, the J call TRBJ2-3; 7 bases map to TRBD2. The CDR3 sequence is 14 residues long. Germline values: CDR1 MNHEY, CDR2 SVGAGI. J was trimmed by 8 bases and V by 8 bases; bases with no gene match: 13. The CDR3 nucleotides read TGTGCCAGCTCCAGGACTAGGGCCCAAGGTACGCAGTATTTT. The encoded protein is CASSRTRAQGTQYF.

The chain carries TRBV28 and TRBJ2-7; TRBD2 is a possible D gene (6 bases). The CDR3 extends over 14 amino acids. V dropped 3 bases and J dropped 1 base, with 10 bases sitting between them. Per germline, CDR1 MDHEN and CDR2 SYDVKM. This chain's CDR3 is CASSFGEVSYEQYF. CDR3 sequence (DNA): TGTGCCAGCAGTTTTGGGGAGGTATCCTACGAGCAGTACTTC.

The chain combines TRBV6-6 with TRBJ1-6; 9 bases align to TRBD1. The CDR3 consists of 16 residues. The junction had 6 bases not matched to a gene; V was cut back by 2 bases and J by 7 bases. CDR1 and CDR2 from the germline V gene are MNHNY and SVGAGI (reference sequence). CDR3: CASSYGTGKENSPLHF. The CDR3 DNA reads as TGTGCCAGCAGTTACGGGACAGGGAAGGAGAATTCACCCCTCCACTTT.

The chain is built from TRBV7-6 and TRBJ2-7; possible D gene TRBD2, 7 bases. V gave up 4 bases and J gave up 2 bases, with 15 bases separating them. The length of the CDR3 is 15 residues. Germline CDR1 is SGHVS and CDR2 is FNYEAQ. Written as DNA, the CDR3 is TGTGCCAGCAGCTCCCACCCGGGGGGCACCTACGAGCAGTACTTC. Its translation is CASSSHPGGTYEQYF.

This sequence joins TRBV25-1 and TRBJ1-2, with TRBD1 as a possible D gene (6 bases). Germline assignment: CDR1 MGHDK and CDR2 SYGVNS. V dropped 3 bases and J dropped 6 bases, with 11 bases sitting between them. This CDR3 is 13 amino acids long. Here the CDR3 reads CASSDWEGDGYTF. The CDR3 DNA follows: TGTGCCAGCAGTGATTGGGAGGGGGATGGCTACACCTTC.

The chain joins TRBV7-9 to TRBJ1-3, with TRBD1 identical over 9 bases. Germline V gene lookup returns CDR1 SEHNR and CDR2 FQNEAQ (reference sequence). CDR3 length equals 15 residues. With 5 bases clipped from V and 4 bases from J, the junction kept 6 bases outside the gene matches. In nucleotides, the CDR3 is TGTGCCAGCAGCACGCGGACAGGGGTCGGAAACACCATATATTTT. Translated, it gives CASSTRTGVGNTIYF.

The chain combines TRBV10-3 with TRBJ2-3; TRBD2 agrees at 8 bases. From germline, CDR1 is ENHRY and CDR2 SYGVKD. CDR3 length: 13 amino acids. The junction had 2 bases not matched to a gene; V was cut back by 6 bases and J by 3 bases. The CDR3 DNA sequence: TGTGCCATCAGCGGGGGGGGGACAGATACGCAGTATTTT. Its protein product is CAISGGGTDTQYF.

CDR3 nucleotides: TGTGCCAGCAGCGCCTCCCACAGGGTTCAGACTGAAGCTTTCTTT. Its protein is CASSASHRVQTEAFF. This chain uses TRBV7-2 with TRBJ1-1, with TRBD1 as a possible D gene (6 bases). The CDR3 is 15 amino acids. V shed 5 bases and J shed 5 bases, with 18 bases lying between them. The V gene's germline CDR1 is SGHTA and CDR2 FQGNSA. The full variable domain, with the rest looked up from reference TRBV7-2 and TRBJ1-1, is GAGVSQSPSNKVTEKGKDVELRCDPISGHTALYWYRQSLGQGLEFLIYFQGNSAPDKSGLPSDRFSAERTGGSVSTLTIQRTQQEDSAVYLCASSASHRVQTEAFFGQGTRLTVV.

About this clone itself: This sample also contains other DNA sequences that code for the same CDR3. J is TRBJ2-3 and V is TRBV9; 9 bases are a match to TRBD2. Germline V gene data show CDR1 as SGDLS and CDR2 as YYNGEE. J lost 3 bases, V lost 1 base, and 0 bases had no gene match. This CDR3 spans 14 amino acids. CDR3 bases: TGTGCCAGCAGCGTACTAGCGGGGACAGATACGCAGTATTTT. Translated: CASSVLAGTDTQYF.

This clone appeared a few times. This chain joins TRBV4-1 and TRBJ1-2; 8 nucleotides align to TRBD1. CDR1 is MGHRA and CDR2 is YSYEKL in the germline V gene. The trim removed 4 bases at V and 4 bases at J, leaving 11 bases unmatched. The CDR3 runs to 16 residues. The CDR3 region has the DNA TGCGCCAGCAGCCCACCAGGGACAGGTTATGTCTATGGCTACACCTTC. Its protein is CASSPPGTGYVYGYTF.

The chain couples TRBV7-9 to TRBJ2-7; 8 nucleotides line up with TRBD1. Germline CDR1 SEHNR, CDR2 FQNEAQ (reference sequence). The V and J ends lost 5 bases and 1 base, in that order; junction bases with no gene match: 4. This CDR3 is 14 amino acids long. The CDR3 DNA is TGTGCCAGCAGCCCGACAGGGGAGTCCTACGAGCAGTACTTC. Protein sequence: CASSPTGESYEQYF.

The CDR3 reads CASSSRQGGGGDTQYF. The CDR3 DNA follows: TGTGCCAGCAGCTCCAGACAGGGAGGAGGAGGGGATACGCAGTATTTT. This chain links TRBV5-4 with TRBJ2-3; the D gene is possibly TRBD1 (7 bases). Germline CDR1 SGHNT, CDR2 YYREEE (reference sequence). The ends were cut back, 3 bases at V and 6 bases at J, with 20 bases in the middle. This CDR3 spans 16 amino acids.

The chain couples TRBV7-9 to TRBJ2-1; 7 nucleotides agree with TRBD1. The CDR3 has 14 residues. The V segment lost 4 bases and the J segment 6 bases; nucleotides outside the gene matches: 6. Germline CDR1 SEHNR, CDR2 FQNEAQ (reference sequence). The DNA for the CDR3 is TGTGCCAGCAGCTCGACAGGGATCGGCAATGAGCAGTTCTTC. It yields the protein CASSSTGIGNEQFF.

V and J are TRBV9 and TRBJ2-2; D not certain. V lost 4 bases, J lost 7 bases, and 8 bases lay in between. This CDR3 spans 12 amino acids. The germline V gene encodes CDR1 SGDLS and CDR2 YYNGEE. The CDR3 nucleotides are TGTGCCAGCAGCCAGGCCGGCGGGGAGCTGTTTTTT. This encodes CASSQAGGELFF.

The CDR3 loop is CASSLQAGTPYEQYF. The CDR3, as DNA: TGTGCCAGCTCCCTTCAAGCGGGAACCCCCTACGAGCAGTACTTC. The chain couples TRBV18 to TRBJ2-7; TRBD2 matches at 7 bases. Germline lookup yields CDR1 KGHSH and CDR2 LQKENI. V shed 6 bases, J shed 2 bases, and the junction held 10 bases outside the gene matches. The CDR3 is 15 amino acids.

The chain uses TRBV6-1 and TRBJ2-3, with 9 bases aligning to TRBD2. The CDR3 is 14 residues long. The V gene's germline CDR1 is MNHNS and CDR2 SASEGT. Unmatched junction bases numbered 2, after V lost 6 bases and J lost 1 base. The CDR3 protein is CASRRLAGTDTQYF. The DNA of the CDR3 is TGTGCCAGCAGGCGACTAGCGGGCACAGATACGCAGTATTTT.

The count of this clone is one. The chain recombines TRBV27 with TRBJ2-7, with D possibly being TRBD1 (6 bases). The CDR3 has 14 residues. Germline assignment: CDR1 MNHEY and CDR2 SMNVEV (reference sequence). V lost 2 bases and J 1 base, leaving 9 bases between the germline ends. The CDR3 DNA follows: TGTGCCAGCAGTTTAAACAGGGCGTCCTACGAGCAGTACTTC. This codes for CASSLNRASYEQYF.

The chain carries TRBV7-9 and TRBJ2-3, with D uncertain. The germline V gene has CDR1 SEHNR and CDR2 FQNEAQ (reference sequence). The CDR3 length is 15 residues. V was cut by 4 bases and J by 2 bases, with 13 bases left in between. CDR3 sequence (DNA): TGTGCCAGCAGCTCCCCTATTGATGCCACAGATACGCAGTATTTT. It is translated as CASSSPIDATDTQYF. Combining the CDR3 with reference TRBV7-9 and TRBJ2-3 gives the whole variable domain DTGVSQNPRHKITKRGQNVTFRCDPISEHNRLYWYRQTLGQGPEFLTYFQNEAQLEKSRLLSDRFSAERPKGSFSTLEIQRTEQGDSAMYLCASSSPIDATDTQYFGPGTRLTVL.

This chain links TRBV4-1 with TRBJ1-1; the D gene is possibly TRBD1 (6 bases). V was trimmed by 5 bases and J by 0 bases, leaving 13 bases between them. Looked up from germline, CDR1 is MGHRA and CDR2 is YSYEKL. The CDR3 contains 15 residues. This CDR3 reads CASSADSTLNTEAFF. The CDR3 nucleotides are TGCGCCAGCAGCGCGGACAGCACCCTGAACACTGAAGCTTTCTTT.

This chain links TRBV9 with TRBJ2-3, with TRBD1 matching over 9 bases. The germline V gene encodes CDR1 SGDLS and CDR2 YYNGEE. This CDR3 spans 14 amino acids. V lost 2 bases to trimming and J lost 4 bases; unmatched junction nucleotides: 2. CDR3 coding DNA: TGTGCCAGCAGCGTTGACAGGGGGTCAGATACGCAGTATTTT. Amino acids: CASSVDRGSDTQYF.